This T cell receptor beta chain was identified in a study of graft-versus-host responses after intestinal transplantation. Study at large: All recipients were transplanted with multivisceral, liver-intestinal, or isolated intestinal grafts. Recipients were all induced with anti-thymocyte globulin, then given tacrolimus and steroids for around three years. Study-wide findings and caveats: Some GvH clones were seen earlier in gut or blood, suggesting intestinal origin.

Turning to this clone: As yet, its antigen is unknown.

Repertoires were generated with immunoSEQ multiplex PCR, while TCRdb's copy carries only in-frame clones and drops some. The repertoire holds about 13,000 clones, with just under 85% as singletons. The germline gives CDR1 SGHDT, CDR2 YYEEEE. This CDR3 has 12 amino acids. Trimming stripped 0 bases from V and 4 bases from J, with 3 bases between. This chain connects TRBV5-6 to TRBJ2-3; no definite D call. The sequencing used PBMCs, collected after intestinal transplantation. The TCR sequence derives from a human patient who received an intestinal transplant, so some T cells may come from the graft donor. CDR3 loop: CASSLAADTQYF. The CDR3 DNA reads as TGTGCCAGCAGCTTGGCGGCAGATACGCAGTATTTT.